These 5 T cell receptor beta chains were sequenced from one sample in a study of shared clonotypes between healthy human individuals. CD45RO-negative, CCR7-positively selected cells formed the naive CD8 fraction, excluding terminally differentiated effector memory CD45RA+ cells. Here immunoSEQ multiplex PCR was the method, and the copy in TCRdb shows in-frame clones only, minus some. The sample contains over 2 million clones, over 85% of which appear only once. Specimen: naive CD8+ T cells sorted from blood. All receptors derive from a man aged 18 to 29 in good health.

This chain uses TRBV18 with TRBJ1-4; D uncertain. The CDR3 extends over 14 amino acids. Germline V gives CDR1 KGHSH, CDR2 LQKENI. V was clipped by 3 bases and J by 6 bases, with 11 bases between them. CDR3 sequence reads: CASSPQAMDEKLFF. DNA of the CDR3: TGTGCCAGCTCACCGCAGGCGATGGATGAAAAACTGTTTTTT.

V and J are TRBV5-1 and TRBJ2-7; D is undetermined. The germline CDR1 and CDR2 sequences are SGHRS and YFSETQ. The CDR3 runs to 13 residues. V was pared by 4 bases and J by 4 bases, with 12 bases between. The CDR3: CASSERLFYEQYF. The DNA for the CDR3 is TGCGCCAGCAGCGAACGACTTTTTTACGAGCAGTACTTC.

This sequence joins TRBV5-1 and TRBJ2-7; TRBD2 matches 7 bases. Germline V gene lookup returns CDR1 SGHRS and CDR2 YFSETQ. V was pared by 0 bases and J by 3 bases, with 9 bases of the junction left unmatched. The CDR3 runs 16 residues. The CDR3 nucleotides are TGCGCCAGCAGCTTGGCCATTGGACTAGGATTCTACGAGCAGTACTTC. It specifies CASSLAIGLGFYEQYF. Based on the CDR3 plus reference TRBV5-1 and TRBJ2-7, the full variable domain is KAGVTQTPRYLIKTRGQQVTLSCSPISGHRSVSWYQQTPGQGLQFLFEYFSETQRNKGNFPGRFSGRQFSNSRSEMNVSTLELGDSALYLCASSLAIGLGFYEQYFGPGTRLTVT.

V is TRBV7-8 and J is TRBJ2-1; tentatively, D is TRBD2 (6 bases). The CDR3 has 17 residues. Trimming cost V 5 bases and J 3 bases, with 20 bases left between them. Germline CDR1 and CDR2: SGHVS and FQNEAQ. DNA of the CDR3: TGTGCCAGCAGCCCCACCCTCACGGGGGAGGTCTACAATGAGCAGTTCTTC. This translates into CASSPTLTGEVYNEQFF.

This clone was counted only a few times. Other DNA sequences in the sample encode the same CDR3. The chain links TRBV6-6 to TRBJ2-7; TRBD1 is a possible D gene (5 bases). Germline V CDR1 and CDR2: MNHNY, SVGAGI (reference sequence). Trimming pared 7 bases from V and 4 bases from J, leaving 11 bases between. There are 12 residues in the CDR3. The CDR3 loop is CASTISGYEQYF. In DNA, the CDR3 is TGTGCCAGCACGATATCAGGGTACGAGCAGTACTTC.